This T cell receptor beta chain was recovered during a study of blood T cell repertoires in COVID-19 (TCRdb year 2020). For the wider study: Samples from collaborators originated in the United States, Italy and Spain and spanned both the acute and convalescent phases of COVID-19. HLA class I and class II types, where available, came from metadata supplied by the sample provider rather than from assay-based typing. Subjects who had been exposed to COVID-19, were actively infected with it, or had recovered from it provided the deeply sampled blood TCRbeta repertoires that made up the dataset. A freely available public database, intended as a resource for researchers studying the immune response to SARS-CoV-2, is where the repertoires were released. The material from the prospective study consisted of cDNA or gDNA derived from T cells, B-cell-depleted T cells, or PBMCs. Nearly every sample came with metadata listing a de-identified subject ID, COVID-19 status, age in years and sex. The samples were drawn from the first 160 participants of the ongoing ImmuneRACE study and from 1,200 or so subjects provided by 6 global collaborators. Overall study outcomes, separate from this receptor: The amount of clinical and demographic metadata varied by source and participant and was provided uncurated.

The germline V end is reduced by 1 base and the J end by 4 bases; junction bases left unmatched: 6. The CDR3 numbers 15 residues from cysteine through phenylalanine. Only the CDR3 DNA is retained, 45 bases long and in frame from the first base. CDR1 and CDR2 were assigned from the germline V gene (reference sequence) as LGHDT and YNNKEL. The collaborating institutions used their own protocols to collect whole blood in K2EDTA tubes. For TCRbeta analysis, collaborators shipped samples as frozen whole blood, isolated PBMCs, or DNA extracted from either of those sample types. About this clone: Its antigen is not yet known. Per-nucleotide qualities are absent, and no much larger clonotype sits a single base away.

TCRbeta CDR3 regions were amplified from genomic DNA by means of the immunoSEQ Assay, a bias-controlled multiplex PCR. Per the original workflow: Within the assay, amplification of reference gene primers was used to estimate how many nucleated cells each sample contained. To quantify the absolute abundance of each unique TCRbeta CDR3 rearrangement, sequence reads were collapsed and filtered. For each sample, productive Simpson clonality was calculated as the square root of Simpson's diversity index over productive rearrangements. TCRdb stores this immuneACCESS table with in-frame sequences only. Part of the clones is absent; in the studies checked, under half of the shortfall reflects unresolved V genes, and no reason is known for the rest. V and J calls and clone size are copied from that table; D and trimming were computed from the DNA. The sample records over 85,000 clones, 85% to 90% of which are singletons. The ten largest clones represent 3% to 4% of the sample.

The sequenced sample consisted of peripheral blood. Rearrangement joined TRBV3-1 (or the pseudogene TRBV3-2) to TRBJ2-7; 8 central nucleotides agree with TRBD2. The receptor was derived from a woman aged 50 to 60 with acute or convalescent COVID-19. The bases are TGTGCCAGCAGCCAAGCCAGCGGGAGTAAGTACGAGCAGTACTTC. Its product reads: CASSQASGSKYEQYF.